This entry lists 22 T cell receptor beta chains sequenced from one sample in a study of radiation and T cells in renal cell carcinoma. Libraries were prepared by immunoSEQ multiplex PCR; TCRdb keeps only in-frame clonotypes and omits some of them. The table lists 150,000 to 200,000 clones, approximately 90% of them singletons. Time point in this sample: blood 4 weeks post-SBRT, at nephrectomy. The treatment here: 15 Gy SBRT to primary tumor, nephrectomy 4 weeks later. Sequencing used blood, obtained from a patient whose treatment included radiotherapy and nephrectomy. The receptors were gathered from a woman between 45 and 65 years old with renal cell carcinoma.

The CDR3 DNA follows: TGTGCCTGGGGGTTCACTGAAGCTTTCTTT. This codes for CAWGFTEAFF. The V and J genes are TRBV30 and TRBJ1-1; the D is unclear. The CDR3 extends over 10 amino acids. The germline V gene encodes CDR1 GTSNPN and CDR2 SVGIG (reference sequence). V was trimmed by 5 bases and J by 4 bases, leaving 5 bases between them.

This chain connects TRBV19 to TRBJ2-3, with D maybe TRBD2 (6 bases). The V gene's germline CDR1 is LNHDA and CDR2 SQIVND (reference sequence). This CDR3 contains 15 residues. Trimming took 9 bases from V and 0 from J, leaving 16 bases between them. The CDR3 reads CASRLRAGSTDTQYF. The CDR3 DNA reads as TGTGCCAGCAGGCTTCGAGCGGGTAGCACAGATACGCAGTATTTT.

The chain is built from TRBV9 and TRBJ1-3, with D unresolved. Germline loops: CDR1 SGDLS, CDR2 YYNGEE. The CDR3 contains 15 residues. V shed 0 bases and J shed 4 bases, with 11 bases lying between them. The CDR3 DNA is TGTGCCAGCAGCGTAGCCTTGACCAGGGGAAACACCATATATTTT. This translates into CASSVALTRGNTIYF.

This chain uses TRBV11-1 with TRBJ2-7; maybe TRBD1 (5 bases). Trimming pared 5 bases from V and 0 bases from J, leaving 14 bases between. Germline CDR1 and CDR2: SGHAT and FQDESV (reference sequence). The CDR3 totals 15 residues. CDR3 protein: CASSLSRQTSYEQYF. The DNA for the CDR3 is TGTGCCAGCAGCCTCTCCAGACAGACCTCCTACGAGCAGTACTTC.

The rearrangement uses TRBV2 and TRBJ2-1, with D possibly matching TRBD1 (5 bases). In germline, CDR1 is SNHLY, CDR2 FYNNEI. V lost 2 bases and J lost 5, with 10 bases in between. The CDR3 covers 14 residues. This CDR3 reads CASSETQGHNEQFF. The CDR3 nucleotides are TGTGCCAGCAGTGAAACCCAGGGTCACAATGAGCAGTTCTTC.

This chain connects TRBV7-8 to TRBJ1-3; D gene uncertain. The CDR3 covers 13 residues. Germline loops: CDR1 SGHVS, CDR2 FQNEAQ. V was trimmed by 1 base and J by 4 bases, leaving 5 bases between them. This CDR3 reads CASSLEEGNTIYF. The CDR3 coding sequence is TGTGCCAGCAGCTTAGAAGAGGGAAACACCATATATTTT.

This clone was observed a few times. This rearrangement joins TRBV30 to TRBJ1-1; no clear D gene. The CDR3 extends over 13 amino acids. Trimming removed 3 bases at V and 1 base at J, with 9 bases between. Germline loops: CDR1 GTSNPN, CDR2 SVGIG (reference sequence). Written as DNA, the CDR3 is TGTGCCTGGAGGTTCTCACAGAACACTGAAGCTTTCTTT. It specifies CAWRFSQNTEAFF.

The V gene is TRBV19, the J gene TRBJ2-5; 8 nucleotides line up with TRBD2. V lost 2 bases to trimming and J lost 7 bases; unmatched junction nucleotides: 6. The CDR3 has 14 amino acids. Germline V gene data show CDR1 as LNHDA and CDR2 as SQIVND (reference sequence). Here the CDR3 DNA reads TGTGCCAGTAGTATAAGAGTCGGGGGGGCGACCCAGTACTTC. Translated: CASSIRVGGATQYF.

The J gene is TRBJ1-2, the V gene TRBV4-1, with TRBD1 as a possible D gene (6 bases). From germline, CDR1 is MGHRA and CDR2 YSYEKL. V lost 0 bases to trimming and J lost 10 bases, with 15 bases between them. This CDR3 region has 14 residues. The CDR3 region is CASSQDWGPGYYTF. As DNA, the CDR3 is TGCGCCAGCAGCCAAGATTGGGGGCCAGGCTACTACACCTTC.

This clone was seen just once. This sequence joins TRBV4-3 and TRBJ2-2; D may be TRBD1 or TRBD2 (5 bases each). Looked up from germline, CDR1 is LGHNA and CDR2 is YSLEER. The CDR3 sequence is 16 residues long. The germline V and J ends were trimmed by 0 bases and 3 bases, with 11 bases remaining between them. The CDR3 is CASSQEPGLDTGELFF. CDR3 coding DNA: TGCGCCAGCAGCCAAGAACCGGGGCTGGACACCGGGGAGCTGTTTTTT.

This chain links TRBV30 with TRBJ1-1; D is ambiguous. The V gene's germline CDR1 is GTSNPN and CDR2 SVGIG (reference sequence). The CDR3 length is 13 residues. Trimming shortened V by 3 bases and J by 1 base, and 9 bases separated the two germline ends. The CDR3 nucleotides read TGTGCCTGGAGGTCCTCAGGGAACACTGAAGCTTTCTTT. Translating it yields CAWRSSGNTEAFF. Filled out from reference TRBV30 and TRBJ1-1, the complete variable domain reads SQTIHQWPATLVQPVGSPLSLECTVEGTSNPNLYWYRQAAGRGLQLLFYSVGIGQISSEVPQNLSASRPQDRQFILSSKKLLLSDSGFYLCAWRSSGNTEAFFGQGTRLTVV.

This chain links TRBV19 with TRBJ1-2; 8 bases match TRBD1. CDR3 length: 15 amino acids. The junction had 8 bases not matched to a gene; V was cut back by 7 bases and J by 1 base. Germline-derived CDR1 and CDR2 are LNHDA and SQIVND (reference sequence). CDR3 region: CASTRTGFLNYGYTF. The CDR3 DNA reads as TGTGCCAGTACCCGGACAGGGTTCCTTAACTATGGCTACACCTTC.

V is TRBV15 and J is TRBJ2-2; D is perhaps TRBD2 (6 bases). Trimming took off 1 base at V and 1 base at J, with 10 bases between the two ends. This CDR3 contains 16 residues. From germline, CDR1 is LNHNV and CDR2 YYDKDF (reference sequence). CDR3 protein: CATSRGGGENTGELFF. DNA of the CDR3: TGTGCCACCAGCAGAGGAGGCGGGGAGAACACCGGGGAGCTGTTTTTT.

The genes are TRBV5-1 and TRBJ2-3; TRBD2 aligns across 10 bases. Germline V gene sequence: CDR1 SGHRS, CDR2 YFSETQ. The CDR3 covers 16 residues. V lost 0 bases to trimming and J lost 6 bases; unmatched junction nucleotides: 7. The CDR3 region is CASSLGNSGGRDTQYF. For the CDR3, the DNA is TGCGCCAGCAGCTTGGGTAATAGCGGGGGGCGCGATACGCAGTATTTT.

The chain couples TRBV13 to TRBJ2-5; D not certain. Germline CDR1 PRHDT, CDR2 FYEKMQ (reference sequence). Trimming removed 5 bases at V and 5 bases at J, with 15 bases between. This CDR3 has 14 residues. CDR3 DNA: TGTGCCAGCAGCCGAAAAGCCTTCGGGGAGACCCAGTACTTC. Its translation: CASSRKAFGETQYF.

The chain joins TRBV4-1 to TRBJ1-2, with D uncertain. Germline CDR1 is MGHRA and CDR2 is YSYEKL. The CDR3 is 17 residues long. The V end lost 1 base, the J end lost 3 bases, and 18 bases lay between the germline ends. Here the CDR3 DNA reads TGCGCCAGCAGCCAAGCCCGGGCCCGGGCAGAAGACTATGGCTACACCTTC. Its translation is CASSQARARAEDYGYTF.

J is TRBJ2-3 and V is TRBV5-1, with TRBD2 identical over 10 bases. Germline trimming cut 4 bases from V and 4 bases from J; bases unmatched to any gene: 6. Germline V gene data show CDR1 as SGHRS and CDR2 as YFSETQ. The CDR3 covers 15 residues. The CDR3 is CASSVSGGPADTQYF. The CDR3 bases are TGCGCCAGCAGCGTTAGCGGGGGGCCCGCAGATACGCAGTATTTT.

This clone was seen a single time. The chain links TRBV9 to TRBJ2-2, with 8 bases identical to TRBD1. Germline lookup yields CDR1 SGDLS and CDR2 YYNGEE. There are 15 residues in the CDR3. The V segment lost 5 bases and the J segment 6 bases; nucleotides outside the gene matches: 9. CDR3 nucleotides: TGTGCCAGCAGTCGAATGACAGGGGATTCCGGGGAGCTGTTTTTT. As protein: CASSRMTGDSGELFF.

This clone was seen only once. This rearrangement joins TRBV6-1 to TRBJ1-5; possibly TRBD1 for D (5 bases). The germline V gene has CDR1 MNHNS and CDR2 SASEGT. The CDR3 has 14 residues. Trimming took 6 bases from V and 0 from J, leaving 9 bases between them. The DNA for the CDR3 is TGTGCCAGCAGGGCAGGGTATAGCAATCAGCCCCAGCATTTT. This sequence encodes CASRAGYSNQPQHF.

The rearrangement joins TRBV9 to TRBJ2-7; unclear D gene. The V gene lost 4 bases and the J gene lost 0 bases, with 14 bases spanning the gap. CDR3 length: 15 amino acids. CDR1 is SGDLS and CDR2 is YYNGEE in the germline V gene. CDR3 DNA sequence: TGTGCCAGCAGCCTAAGACCGCAGCCCTCCTACGAGCAGTACTTC. Amino acid sequence: CASSLRPQPSYEQYF.

J is TRBJ2-1 and V is TRBV6-6; D is perhaps TRBD2 (6 bases). V lost 6 bases, J lost 5 bases, and 14 bases lay in between. Germline lookup yields CDR1 MNHNY and CDR2 SVGAGI (reference sequence). The CDR3 is 14 amino acids. CDR3 sequence: CASRAGLNNNEQFF. The CDR3 region has the DNA TGTGCCAGCAGGGCGGGGTTGAACAACAATGAGCAGTTCTTC.

This sequence joins TRBV7-9 and TRBJ2-3; D is possibly TRBD1 (7 bases). The length of the CDR3 is 15 residues. The germline V and J ends were trimmed by 1 base and 5 bases, with 13 bases remaining between them. From germline, CDR1 is SEHNR and CDR2 FQNEAQ (reference sequence). Here the CDR3 DNA reads TGTGCCAGCAGCTTAGGGGCAGGGGGGCTAGATACGCAGTATTTT. Protein sequence: CASSLGAGGLDTQYF.